This T cell receptor (beta chain) appears in the sequencing data of a study of T cells expressing NK-cell markers. General study points: Expanded NKG2C+ T cell clones were not confirmed as HCMV-specific.

This CDR3 contains 14 residues. The germline V gene has CDR1 MNHEY and CDR2 SMNVEV (reference sequence). Note on this clonotype: What it binds is not known.

TCRdb re-called the 5' RACE reads; one entry per CDR3 protein, DNA not given. The table counts about 430,000 distinct CDR3 sequences; 1.4% to 1.5% lies in the top ten. The sample consisted of blood T cells: a sorted CD56 or NKG2C T cell subset, CD4+ or CD8+ T cells, or bulk PBMC T cells (not recorded which). The sequence was collected from a woman between 50 and 59 years old in good health. The chain carries TRBV27 and TRBJ1-6. CDR3 sequence reads: CASSFSRGISPLHF.